This TCR beta chain was identified in a study of molecular identifiers for immune sequencing clone quantification. Using its own MiXCR run on the PCR reads, TCRdb lists one record per CDR3 protein. Counted here are around 480,000 distinct CDR3 sequences, roughly 23% occurring once; the ten biggest clones make up 0.84%. As regards this clonotype: Its antigen is undetermined.

Study-level findings and limits: A single cell's spiked Jurkat TCR RNA was reportedly detectable among fewer than 1.1 million naive cells. In naive cells, under 1% of molecules belonged to clones above 20 RNA copies, against over 97% in effector cells.

The CDR3 loop spans 17 amino acids. Germline CDR1 reads LGHNA; CDR2 reads YSLEER. V lost 1 base, J lost 2 bases, and 11 bases stayed unmatched. The chain employs TRBV4-3 and TRBJ2-7; 7 bases align to TRBD2. The receptor's source is a human donor in good health. Some libraries in this study had Jurkat cell RNA spiked in. Sequencing used naive CD8+ T cells from blood, with Jurkat cell RNA spiked in. Sample subset: FACS-sorted CD8+CD4-CCR7+CD45RA+ naive T cells. CDR3 sequence (DNA): TGCGCCAGCAGCCAAGGAGCCCCCGGGACTATACCCTACGAGCAGTACTTC. It codes for CASSQGAPGTIPYEQYF.